The 10 T cell receptor beta chains reported below all come from one sample, sequenced in a study of patients and donors after allogeneic stem cell transplantation. A single record per CDR3 protein comes from TCRdb applying MiXCR to the RT-PCR reads. The data show under 200,000 distinct CDR3 sequences, 24% seen once. The sequencing sample was made of blood, either unsorted or a sorted T cell fraction (not recorded which). The receptor source for this set is a human donor who was either an allogeneic HSCT recipient or a stem cell or donor lymphocyte infusion donor (not recorded which). It is not recorded whose cells these are; they may come from a transplant donor.

The sample holds a few counts of this clonotype. The CDR3 here is CASSQVGDQPQHF. DNA of the CDR3: TGCGCCAGCAGCCAAGTCGGCGATCAGCCCCAGCATTTT. The chain is built from TRBV4-3 and TRBJ1-5; D gene uncertain. Trimming took off 1 base at V and 5 bases at J, with 6 bases between the two ends. Germline loops: CDR1 LGHNA, CDR2 YSLEER. The CDR3 spans 13 residues.

The CDR3 coding sequence is TGTGCCAGCAGCCAGGCCTACAGGGGGAAGAACACTGAAGCTTTCTTT. It specifies CASSQAYRGKNTEAFF. The chain combines TRBV3-1 with TRBJ1-1; 8 positions agree with TRBD1. Losses at the gene ends were 3 bases for V and 1 base for J; bases not matched to a gene: 7. This CDR3 is built from 16 residues. CDR1 is LGHDT, CDR2 YNNKEL, per germline (reference sequence).

The chain employs TRBV7-2 and TRBJ2-4; weak D call: TRBD1 (5 bases). CDR1 and CDR2 (germline): SGHTA, FQGNSA. V dropped 0 bases and J dropped 6 bases, with 6 bases sitting between them. The CDR3 consists of 13 residues. CDR3 sequence reads: CASSLAQGNIQYF. As DNA, the CDR3 is TGTGCCAGCAGCTTAGCGCAGGGAAACATTCAGTACTTC. The entire variable domain, with the rest obtained from reference TRBV7-2 and TRBJ2-4, is as follows: GAGVSQSPSNKVTEKGKDVELRCDPISGHTALYWYRQSLGQGLEFLIYFQGNSAPDKSGLPSDRFSAERTGGSVSTLTIQRTQQEDSAVYLCASSLAQGNIQYFGAGTRLSVL.

This chain links TRBV12-3 or TRBV12-4 with TRBJ2-3; TRBD1 agrees at 8 bases. V lost 4 bases and J lost 1; bases outside the gene matches: 7. This CDR3 has 16 residues. The CDR3 bases are TGTGCCAGCAGTTCCCTTGAGGACAGGGGCACAGATACGCAGTATTTT. As protein: CASSSLEDRGTDTQYF.

This clonotype was detected a few times. The chain combines TRBV20-1 with TRBJ1-2, with a possible D match to TRBD1 (5 bases). V was pared by 5 bases and J by 0 bases, with 13 bases between. Germline V gene data show CDR1 as DFQATT and CDR2 as SNEGSKA (reference sequence). There are 14 residues in the CDR3. Here the CDR3 DNA reads TGCAGTGCTGCCCACAGGTTAACTAACTATGGCTACACCTTC. The encoded protein is CSAAHRLTNYGYTF.

The chain carries TRBV7-2 and TRBJ2-3, with 10 bases identical to TRBD1. The V and J ends lost 8 bases and 3 bases, in that order; junction bases with no gene match: 5. This CDR3 is 14 amino acids long. Germline lookup yields CDR1 SGHTA and CDR2 FQGNSA. This CDR3 reads CASCRDRGTDTQYF. The CDR3 coding sequence is TGTGCCAGCTGTAGGGACAGGGGAACAGATACGCAGTATTTT. The full variable domain, rest sourced from reference TRBV7-2 and TRBJ2-3, is GAGVSQSPSNKVTEKGKDVELRCDPISGHTALYWYRQSLGQGLEFLIYFQGNSAPDKSGLPSDRFSAERTGGSVSTLTIQRTQQEDSAVYLCASCRDRGTDTQYFGPGTRLTVL.

The chain is built from TRBV24-1 and TRBJ2-3; 7 bases line up with TRBD1. Germline V lookup: CDR1 KGHDR, CDR2 SFDVKD. The CDR3 spans 13 residues. V lost 10 bases to trimming and J lost 3 bases; unmatched junction nucleotides: 6. CDR3 amino acids: CATSQGDTDTQYF. Written as DNA, the CDR3 is TGTGCCACTTCCCAGGGGGATACAGATACGCAGTATTTT.

There are a few counts of this clonotype. The V call is TRBV7-8, the J call TRBJ1-2; D not resolved. The CDR3 totals 14 residues. V lost 1 base, J lost 5 bases, and 11 bases lay in between. Looked up from germline, CDR1 is SGHVS and CDR2 is FQNEAQ. The DNA of the CDR3 is TGTGCCAGCAGCTTAGGGCCACAGATTTATGGCTACACCTTC. Its translation is CASSLGPQIYGYTF.

This clonotype was detected a few times. V and J are TRBV20-1 and TRBJ2-3, with D possibly being TRBD1 (6 bases). Trimming cost V 1 base and J 4 bases, with 9 bases left between them. This CDR3 region has 13 residues. CDR1 is DFQATT, CDR2 SNEGSKA, per germline (reference sequence). The CDR3 nucleotides are TGCAGTGCTAGAGGACAGGCCGCAGATACGCAGTATTTT. Translating gives CSARGQAADTQYF.

This clonotype has at least ten counts. The chain carries TRBV7-6 and TRBJ1-1; weak D call: TRBD1 (5 bases). The V end was cut by 2 bases, the J end by 11 bases, with 21 bases between. Germline V gene data show CDR1 as SGHVS and CDR2 as FNYEAQ. The CDR3 extends over 15 amino acids. Here the CDR3 DNA reads TGTGCCAGCAGCTTAAGTCCGGAGACCTCAAAGGGGGCTTTCTTT. Translated: CASSLSPETSKGAFF.